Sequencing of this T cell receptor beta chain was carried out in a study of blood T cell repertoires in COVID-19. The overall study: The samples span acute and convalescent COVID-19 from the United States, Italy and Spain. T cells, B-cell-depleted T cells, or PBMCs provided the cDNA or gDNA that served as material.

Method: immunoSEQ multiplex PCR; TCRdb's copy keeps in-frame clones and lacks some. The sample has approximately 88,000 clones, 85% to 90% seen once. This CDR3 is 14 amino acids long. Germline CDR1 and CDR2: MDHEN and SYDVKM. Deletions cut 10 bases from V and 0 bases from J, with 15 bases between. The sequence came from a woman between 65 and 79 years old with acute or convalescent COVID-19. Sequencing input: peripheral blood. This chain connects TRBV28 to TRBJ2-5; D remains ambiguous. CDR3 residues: CATPDNPNQETQYF. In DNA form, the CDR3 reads TGTGCCACCCCCGACAATCCGAACCAAGAGACCCAGTACTTC.